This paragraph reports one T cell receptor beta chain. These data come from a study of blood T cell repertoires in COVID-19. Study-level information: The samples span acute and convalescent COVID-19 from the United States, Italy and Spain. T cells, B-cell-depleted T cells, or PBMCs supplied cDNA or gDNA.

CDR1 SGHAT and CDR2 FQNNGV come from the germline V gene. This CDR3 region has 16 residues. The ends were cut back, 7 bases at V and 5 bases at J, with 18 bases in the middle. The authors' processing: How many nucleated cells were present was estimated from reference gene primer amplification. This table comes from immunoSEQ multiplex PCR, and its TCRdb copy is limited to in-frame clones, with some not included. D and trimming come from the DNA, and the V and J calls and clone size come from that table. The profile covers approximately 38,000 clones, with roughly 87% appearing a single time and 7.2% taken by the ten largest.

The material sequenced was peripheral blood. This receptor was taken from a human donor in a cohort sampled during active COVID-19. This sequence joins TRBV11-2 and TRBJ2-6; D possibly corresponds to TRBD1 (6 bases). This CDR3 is CASTRTVFSRANVLTF. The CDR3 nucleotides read TGTGCCAGCACCAGGACAGTTTTCAGTCGGGCCAACGTCCTGACTTTC.